The clone carrying this TCR beta chain was observed many times. Its antigen is not known. The sample originates from a study of glioma-infiltrating T cells. Per the germline V gene, CDR1 is DFQATT and CDR2 is SNEGSKA (reference sequence). V trimming: 1 base; J trimming: 4 bases; junction bases outside the gene matches: 7. This CDR3 is 15 amino acids long. Using RNA template, CDR3s of TCR alpha and beta were amplified with iRepertoire arm-PCR. For one-step reverse transcription and amplification, about 90-400 ng of tissue mRNA or PBMC total RNA was used. TCRdb itself ran the multiplex PCR reads through MiXCR, one entry per CDR3 protein. This sample carries around 93,000 distinct CDR3 sequences, around 40% of them seen once, and the ten largest clones take 35% to 40%. The study's findings and limits: Gliomas, especially low-grade, showed above-expected tissue-blood divergence; non-neoplastic patients showed below. CDR3 overlap between tissue and blood was very small.

What was sequenced was glioma tissue, nonneoplastic brain tissue, or PBMCs (not recorded which). The sequence derives from a human donor with low-grade glioma or glioblastoma, undergoing nonglioma brain surgery, or in good health (not recorded which). The chain recombines TRBV20-1 with TRBJ2-1, with 7 bases identical to TRBD2. CDR3 DNA: TGCAGTGCTAGAGGAGGCGGGGGTCAATACAATGAGCAGTTCTTC. Translation gives CSARGGGGQYNEQFF.